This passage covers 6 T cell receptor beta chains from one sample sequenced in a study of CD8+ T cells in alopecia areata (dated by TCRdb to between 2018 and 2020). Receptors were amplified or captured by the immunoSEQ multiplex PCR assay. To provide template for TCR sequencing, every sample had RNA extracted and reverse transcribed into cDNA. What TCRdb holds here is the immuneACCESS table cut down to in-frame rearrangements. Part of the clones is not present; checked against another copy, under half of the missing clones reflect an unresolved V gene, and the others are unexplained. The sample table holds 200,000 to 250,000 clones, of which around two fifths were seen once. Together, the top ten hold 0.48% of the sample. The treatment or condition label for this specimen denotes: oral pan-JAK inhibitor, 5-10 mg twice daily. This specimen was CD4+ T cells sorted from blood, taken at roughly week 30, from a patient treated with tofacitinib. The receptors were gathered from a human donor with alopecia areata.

In nucleotides, the CDR3 is TGTGCCAGCAAAGGAGACAGGGTAGTTTCTTACGAGCAGTACTTC. Amino acids: CASKGDRVVSYEQYF. J is TRBJ2-7 and V is TRBV6-1; 7 positions agree with TRBD1. Trimming took 7 bases from V and 4 from J; bases not matched to a gene: 13. The length of the CDR3 is 15 residues. Germline lookup yields CDR1 MNHNS and CDR2 SASEGT.

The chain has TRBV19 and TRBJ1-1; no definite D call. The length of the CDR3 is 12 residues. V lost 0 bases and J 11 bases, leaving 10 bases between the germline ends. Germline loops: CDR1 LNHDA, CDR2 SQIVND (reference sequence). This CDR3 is CASSIDPGPAFF. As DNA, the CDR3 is TGTGCCAGTAGTATAGATCCAGGTCCGGCTTTCTTT.

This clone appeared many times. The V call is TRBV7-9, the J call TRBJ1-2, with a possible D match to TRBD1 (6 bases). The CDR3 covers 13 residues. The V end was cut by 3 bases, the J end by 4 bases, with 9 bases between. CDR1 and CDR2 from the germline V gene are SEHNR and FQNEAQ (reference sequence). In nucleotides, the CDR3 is TGTGCCAGCAGCTTCGGGACATCCTATGGCTACACCTTC. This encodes CASSFGTSYGYTF.

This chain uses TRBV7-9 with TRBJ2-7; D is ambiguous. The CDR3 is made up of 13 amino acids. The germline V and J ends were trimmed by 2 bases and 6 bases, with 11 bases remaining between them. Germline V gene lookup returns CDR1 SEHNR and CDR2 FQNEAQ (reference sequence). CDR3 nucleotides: TGTGCCAGCAGCTTACTCAGAGAGAGCGAGCAGTACTTC. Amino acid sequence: CASSLLRESEQYF.

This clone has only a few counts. As DNA, the CDR3 is TGCAGCGTCAAGGGACAGCAGAGCTCCTACGAGCAGTACTTC. This sequence encodes CSVKGQQSSYEQYF. The J gene is TRBJ2-7, the V gene TRBV29-1, with 7 bases that match TRBD1. CDR1 and CDR2 from the germline V gene are SQVTM and ANQGSEA. The CDR3 totals 14 residues. V trimming: 6 bases; J trimming: 0 bases; junction bases outside the gene matches: 8.

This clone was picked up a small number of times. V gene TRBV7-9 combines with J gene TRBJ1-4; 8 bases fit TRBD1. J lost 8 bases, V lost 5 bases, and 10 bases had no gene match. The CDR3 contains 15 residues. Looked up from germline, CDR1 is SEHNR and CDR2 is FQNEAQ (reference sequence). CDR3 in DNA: TGTGCCAGCAGCCCAAAGACAGGGGTTGGAGAAAAACTGTTTTTT. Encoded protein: CASSPKTGVGEKLFF.